A selection of T cell receptor beta chains follows, all from one sample in a study of cytomegalovirus exposure and HLA in healthy donors. Here immunoSEQ multiplex PCR was the method, and the copy in TCRdb shows in-frame clones only, minus some. The table records fewer than 95,000 clones, 70% to 80% of them present only once. Sequencing was performed on PBMCs. These receptor sequences come from a young man in good health and CMV-seronegative. Each CDR3 is given with its conserved first and last residue. The order of the fields is V gene, J gene, D gene, clone size, CDR3 protein, CDR3 DNA. D genes are given only for firm matches. Some rows mark clone size as missing; the rest say once, few, many or name a class of expanded clone.

V gene: TRBV5-6; J gene: TRBJ1-5; D gene: NA; clone size: few; CDR3 protein: CASSSWGVYSNQPQHF; CDR3 DNA: TGTGCCAGCAGCTCCTGGGGGGTTTATAGCAATCAGCCCCAGCATTTT
V gene: TRBV11-2; J gene: TRBJ1-1; D gene: TRBD1; clone size: NA; CDR3 protein: CASSSGQGLMNTEAFF; CDR3 DNA: TGTGCCAGCAGCTCGGGACAGGGGCTTATGAACACTGAAGCTTTCTTT
V gene: TRBV6-1; J gene: TRBJ1-1; D gene: TRBD1; clone size: few; CDR3 protein: CASKTQGADTEAFF; CDR3 DNA: TGTGCCAGCAAAACGCAGGGGGCGGATACTGAAGCTTTCTTT
V gene: TRBV6-6; J gene: TRBJ1-4; D gene: NA; clone size: NA; CDR3 protein: CASTPQGREKLFF; CDR3 DNA: TGTGCCAGCACCCCACAGGGACGCGAAAAACTGTTTTTT
V gene: TRBV19; J gene: TRBJ1-1; D gene: TRBD1; clone size: NA; CDR3 protein: CASSKIDRDTEAFF; CDR3 DNA: TGTGCCAGTAGTAAAATCGACAGGGACACTGAAGCTTTCTTT
V gene: TRBV13; J gene: TRBJ1-6; D gene: TRBD1; clone size: once; CDR3 protein: CASSGRTGGSSPLHF; CDR3 DNA: TGTGCCAGCAGCGGACGGACAGGGGGAAGTTCACCCCTCCACTTT
V gene: TRBV29-1; J gene: TRBJ2-2; D gene: NA; clone size: NA; CDR3 protein: CSAGAGNTGELFF; CDR3 DNA: TGCAGCGCCGGAGCGGGGAACACCGGGGAGCTGTTTTTT
V gene: TRBV9; J gene: TRBJ1-2; D gene: NA; clone size: NA; CDR3 protein: CASSVPADEPNYGYTF; CDR3 DNA: TGTGCCAGCAGCGTACCTGCCGATGAGCCTAACTATGGCTACACCTTC
V gene: TRBV9; J gene: TRBJ2-3; D gene: NA; clone size: NA; CDR3 protein: CASSEFSSTDTQYF; CDR3 DNA: TGTGCCAGCAGTGAGTTTTCTAGCACAGATACGCAGTATTTT
V gene: TRBV15; J gene: TRBJ1-1; D gene: NA; clone size: NA; CDR3 protein: CATSRAGEGRAEAFF; CDR3 DNA: TGTGCCACCAGCAGGGCTGGGGAGGGCAGGGCTGAAGCTTTCTTT
V gene: TRBV5-1; J gene: TRBJ2-3; D gene: TRBD2; clone size: few; CDR3 protein: CASSDSGRVTDTQYF; CDR3 DNA: TGCGCCAGCAGCGATAGCGGGAGGGTCACAGATACGCAGTATTTT